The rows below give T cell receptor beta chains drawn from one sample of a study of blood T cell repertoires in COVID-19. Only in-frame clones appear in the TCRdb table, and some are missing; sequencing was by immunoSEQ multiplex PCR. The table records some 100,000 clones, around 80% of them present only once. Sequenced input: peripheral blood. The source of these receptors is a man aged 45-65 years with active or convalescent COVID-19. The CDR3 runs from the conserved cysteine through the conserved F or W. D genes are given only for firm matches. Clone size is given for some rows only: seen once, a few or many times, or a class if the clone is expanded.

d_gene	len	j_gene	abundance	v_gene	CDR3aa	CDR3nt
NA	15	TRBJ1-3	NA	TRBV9	CASSEVQGYGNTIYF	TGTGCCAGCAGCGAGGTCCAGGGTTATGGAAACACCATATATTTT
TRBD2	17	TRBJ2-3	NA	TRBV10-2	CASRRTSGGVSTDTQYF	TGCGCCAGCAGACGGACTAGCGGGGGGGTCAGCACAGATACGCAGTATTTT
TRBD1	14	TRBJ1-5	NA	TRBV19	CATSGTGGNQPQHF	TGTGCCACCTCCGGGACAGGGGGCAATCAGCCCCAGCATTTT
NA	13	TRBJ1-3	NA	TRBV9	CASSTGSGNTIYF	TGTGCCAGCAGCACAGGTTCTGGAAACACCATATATTTT
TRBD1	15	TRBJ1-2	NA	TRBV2	CASSEAQGAGIGYTF	TGTGCCAGCAGTGAAGCGCAGGGGGCTGGAATCGGCTACACCTTC
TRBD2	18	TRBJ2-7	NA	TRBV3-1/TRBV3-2	CASSQVRRGAYNSYEQYF	TGTGCCAGCAGCCAAGTGAGGCGGGGGGCCTATAACTCCTACGAGCAGTACTTC
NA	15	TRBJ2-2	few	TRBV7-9	CASSLQGIGIGELFF	TGTGCCAGCAGCTTGCAGGGGATTGGAATCGGGGAGCTGTTTTTT
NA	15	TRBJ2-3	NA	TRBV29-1	CSVDGTQRGTDTQYF	TGCAGCGTTGACGGGACACAGAGGGGCACAGATACGCAGTATTTT
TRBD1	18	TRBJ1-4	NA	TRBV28	CASSLWGQGADLYEKLFF	TGTGCCAGCAGTTTATGGGGACAGGGGGCGGATTTATATGAAAAACTGTTTTTT
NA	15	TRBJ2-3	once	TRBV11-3	CASSEGDGVSDTQYF	TGTGCCAGCAGCGAAGGAGACGGGGTATCAGATACGCAGTATTTT
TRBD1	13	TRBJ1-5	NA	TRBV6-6	CASSTGGYQPQHF	TGTGCCAGCAGTACAGGGGGTTACCAGCCCCAGCATTTT
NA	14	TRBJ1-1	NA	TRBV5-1	CASSLVSVNTEAFF	TGCGCCAGCAGCTTGGTGTCTGTGAACACTGAAGCTTTCTTT
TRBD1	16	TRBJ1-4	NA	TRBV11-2	CASSLGLQGAGEKLFF	TGTGCCAGCAGCTTAGGCCTCCAGGGGGCCGGCGAAAAACTGTTTTTT
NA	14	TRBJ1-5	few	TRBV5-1	CASSLVGGPQPQHF	TGCGCCAGCAGCTTGGTGGGGGGACCTCAGCCCCAGCATTTT
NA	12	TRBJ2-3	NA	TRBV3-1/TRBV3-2	CASSQSVDTQYF	TGTGCCAGCAGCCAGTCGGTCGATACGCAGTATTTT
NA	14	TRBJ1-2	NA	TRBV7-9	CASSFEGGNYGYTF	TGTGCCAGCAGCTTCGAGGGAGGGAACTATGGCTACACCTTC
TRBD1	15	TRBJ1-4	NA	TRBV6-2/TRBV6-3	CASSPTTGDNEKLFF	TGTGCCAGCAGTCCAACGACAGGGGATAATGAAAAACTGTTTTTT
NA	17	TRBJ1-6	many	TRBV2	CASSEDVWQGSDSPLHF	TGTGCCAGCAGTGAAGATGTGTGGCAGGGTTCGGATTCACCCCTCCACTTT
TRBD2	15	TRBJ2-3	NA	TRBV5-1	CASSPGLGPTDTQYF	TGCGCCAGCAGCCCGGGACTAGGGCCAACAGATACGCAGTATTTT
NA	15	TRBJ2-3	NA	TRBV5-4	CASSLRSRFTDTQYF	TGTGCCAGCAGCTTGAGATCCAGGTTTACAGATACGCAGTATTTT
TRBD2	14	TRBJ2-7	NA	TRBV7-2	CASSPTSGEYEQYF	TGTGCCAGCAGTCCGACTAGCGGGGAATACGAGCAGTACTTC
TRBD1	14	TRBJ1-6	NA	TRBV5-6	CASSYRGNNSPLHF	TGTGCCAGCAGCTACAGGGGGAATAATTCACCCCTCCACTTT
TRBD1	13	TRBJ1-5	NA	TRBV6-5	CASRRTGQQPQHF	TGTGCCAGCAGAAGGACAGGGCAACAGCCCCAGCATTTT
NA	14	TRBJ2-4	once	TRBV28	CASSSSGQKNIQYF	TGTGCCAGCAGTTCCTCAGGTCAGAAAAACATTCAGTACTTC
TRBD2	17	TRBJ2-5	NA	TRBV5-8	CASSLSGGAVSLETQYF	TGTGCCAGCAGTCTTAGCGGGGGGGCCGTAAGTCTGGAGACCCAGTACTTC
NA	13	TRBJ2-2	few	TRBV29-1	CSVWDTNTGELFF	TGCAGCGTTTGGGACACCAACACCGGGGAGCTGTTTTTT
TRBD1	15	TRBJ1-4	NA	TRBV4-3	CASSQLGQENEKLFF	TGCGCCAGCAGCCAGCTGGGACAGGAGAATGAAAAACTGTTTTTT
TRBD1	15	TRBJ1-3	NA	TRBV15	CATRTGKSSGNTIYF	TGTGCCACCCGGACAGGAAAATCCTCTGGAAACACCATATATTTT
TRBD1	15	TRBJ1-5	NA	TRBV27	CASREGTGGAQPQHF	TGTGCCAGCAGAGAGGGGACAGGGGGGGCTCAGCCCCAGCATTTT
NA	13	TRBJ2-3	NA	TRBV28	CASGSTNRGEMHF	TGTGCCAGCGGATCCACAAATAGGGGCGAAATGCATTTT
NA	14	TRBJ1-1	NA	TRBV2	CASIGQSMNTEAFF	TGTGCCAGCATCGGACAGTCCATGAACACTGAAGCTTTCTTT
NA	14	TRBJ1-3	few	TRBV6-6	CASSYSPAGDTIYF	TGTGCCAGCAGTTACTCCCCGGCTGGAGACACCATATATTTT
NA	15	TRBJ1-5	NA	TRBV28	CASSLRGSGNQPQHF	TGTGCCAGCAGTCTAAGGGGCAGTGGCAATCAGCCCCAGCATTTT
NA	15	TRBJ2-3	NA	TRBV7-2	CASSLIAAEMDTQYF	TGTGCCAGCAGCTTAATTGCAGCGGAAATGGATACGCAGTATTTT
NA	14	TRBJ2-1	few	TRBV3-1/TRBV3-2	CASSQPGTYNEQFF	TGTGCCAGCAGCCAACCCGGGACTTACAATGAGCAGTTCTTC
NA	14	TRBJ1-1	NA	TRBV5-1	CASSTGSLYTEAFF	TGCGCCAGCAGCACCGGGTCCCTTTACACTGAAGCTTTCTTT
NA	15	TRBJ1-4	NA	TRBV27	CASSRTVATNEKLFF	TGTGCCAGCAGTAGGACAGTTGCAACTAATGAAAAACTGTTTTTT
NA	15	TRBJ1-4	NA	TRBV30	CAWSFYEGVNEKLFF	TGTGCCTGGAGTTTCTACGAGGGGGTTAATGAAAAACTGTTTTTT
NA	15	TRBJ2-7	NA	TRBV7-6	CASSRDSGALYEQYF	TGTGCCAGCAGCCGGGATTCAGGGGCCCTTTACGAGCAGTACTTC
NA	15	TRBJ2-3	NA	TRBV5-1	CASSLADRKTDTQYF	TGCGCCAGCAGCTTGGCCGACAGGAAAACAGATACGCAGTATTTT